Listed here are 18 T cell receptor beta chains from one sample, sequenced in a study of T-cell reconstitution after alpha-beta-depleted transplantation in children (TCRdb year 2016). The library was prepared using PCR. The instrument given in TCRdb is Illumina HiSeq 2500. To normalize quantification of the TCRbeta repertoire, the TCR libraries were built with molecular barcoding that relied on unique molecular identifiers. TCRdb reworked the public reads: Q25 trimming with fastp, MiXCR clone assembly, productive beta chains retained. CDR3 protein duplicates are merged, each entry listing the most common genes and DNA. Counted in this sample were more than 300,000 distinct CDR3 sequences; around 16% of them appeared once. The top ten hold 35% to 50% of the sample. The treatment or condition label here, explained by the study, means: allogeneic hematopoietic cell transplantation with graft depleted of TCRalphabeta T cells and CD19 B cells.

Material: PBMCs, mostly from graft donor cells, obtained 360 days after TCRalphabeta/CD19-depleted stem cell transplant. The receptors shown here come from a male patient aged 2 to 10 who had a stem cell transplant for acute lymphoblastic leukemia, so the T cells may come from the graft donor.

Many counts were recorded for this clonotype. The V gene is TRBV5-5, the J gene TRBJ2-2; D unclear. Per the germline V gene, CDR1 is SGHKS and CDR2 is YYEKEE (reference sequence). This CDR3 comprises 14 residues. V dropped 5 bases and J dropped 0 bases, with 8 bases sitting between them. This CDR3 is CASSWKTNTGELFF. As DNA, the CDR3 is TGTGCCAGCAGTTGGAAAACGAACACCGGGGAGCTGTTTTTT.

The V gene is TRBV6-5, the J gene TRBJ2-1; 10 nucleotides line up with TRBD2. Germline assignment: CDR1 MNHEY and CDR2 SVGAGI. This CDR3 region has 16 residues. The V segment lost 2 bases and the J segment 4 bases; nucleotides outside the gene matches: 5. The CDR3 DNA reads TGTGCCAGCAGTTACGGGGTAGCGGGAGGTTACAATGAGCAGTTCTTC. It yields the protein CASSYGVAGGYNEQFF.

This clonotype was counted at least ten times. The chain uses TRBV27 and TRBJ2-3, with D perhaps TRBD2 (7 bases). Trimming shortened V by 7 bases and J by 4 bases, and 9 bases separated the two germline ends. Germline V gene sequence: CDR1 MNHEY, CDR2 SMNVEV (reference sequence). This CDR3 spans 12 amino acids. Here the CDR3 reads CASIGGADTQYF. The CDR3 bases are TGTGCCAGCATAGGGGGGGCAGATACGCAGTATTTT.

This clonotype has a count of ten or more. The chain joins TRBV24-1 to TRBJ2-3; D possibly corresponds to TRBD2 (5 bases). This CDR3 is 13 amino acids long. V was clipped by 7 bases and J by 1 base, with 8 bases between them. Germline-derived CDR1 and CDR2 are KGHDR and SFDVKD. The CDR3, as DNA: TGTGCCACCAGGCATAGCGGCACAGATACGCAGTATTTT. Its translation: CATRHSGTDTQYF.

The chain links TRBV6-5 to TRBJ2-1, with TRBD2 identical over 9 bases. CDR1 and CDR2 (germline): MNHEY, SVGAGI. There are 14 residues in the CDR3. Trimming cost V 2 bases and J 9 bases; bases outside gene matches: 5. The CDR3 sequence is CASSYGGRAGEQFF. The DNA for the CDR3 is TGTGCCAGCAGTTACGGCGGGAGGGCCGGTGAGCAGTTCTTC.

The chain employs TRBV6-1 and TRBJ2-5; 12 bases fit TRBD1. Trimming at V came to 7 bases and at J to 5 bases, leaving 5 bases not matched to a gene. Per the germline V gene, CDR1 is MNHNS and CDR2 is SASEGT. This CDR3 comprises 14 residues. CDR3 sequence reads: CASTGTGGWETQYF. CDR3 nucleotide sequence: TGTGCCAGCACCGGGACAGGGGGCTGGGAGACCCAGTACTTC.

A few counts support this clonotype. The V and J genes are TRBV7-3 and TRBJ2-1; D is uncertain. Germline CDR1 and CDR2: SGHTA and FQGTGA. Trimming stripped 5 bases from V and 0 bases from J, with 11 bases between. CDR3 size: 15 residues. The DNA of the CDR3 is TGTGCCAGCAGCCCCGGACCCCTCTCCTACAATGAGCAGTTCTTC. It translates to CASSPGPLSYNEQFF.

This clonotype was counted a few times. V is TRBV5-1 and J is TRBJ2-3, with no clear D. The ends were cut back, 1 base at V and 5 bases at J, with 8 bases in the middle. This CDR3 comprises 13 residues. Germline values: CDR1 SGHRS, CDR2 YFSETQ. The CDR3 DNA follows: TGCGCCAGCAGCTTGAATATGAGAGATACGCAGTATTTT. Its translation: CASSLNMRDTQYF.

This clonotype was observed at least ten times. The chain has TRBV14 and TRBJ2-6; D is unresolved. The CDR3 is 21 residues long. V was shortened by 2 bases and J by 0 bases, with 23 bases between the two germline ends. Germline V gene sequence: CDR1 SGHDN, CDR2 FVKESK. CDR3 DNA sequence: TGTGCCAGCAGCCAAAAGACAATCATCGTTGACCCGAGCTCTGGGGCCAACGTCCTGACTTTC. Translation gives CASSQKTIIVDPSSGANVLTF.

For the CDR3, the DNA is TGTGCCAGCAGTTTAAGGGACAGGGGATCCTACACCTTC. It codes for CASSLRDRGSYTF. The chain has TRBV12-3 or TRBV12-4 and TRBJ1-2, with 10 bases lining up with TRBD1. The V gene end was trimmed by 2 bases and the J gene end by 10 bases; junction bases not matched to a gene: 4. This CDR3 spans 13 amino acids.

The chain joins TRBV24-1 to TRBJ2-2; 13 bases match TRBD2. This CDR3 is built from 17 residues. V shed 5 bases and J 1 base; nucleotides not matched to a gene: 3. Germline CDR1 reads KGHDR; CDR2 reads SFDVKD. This CDR3 is CATSATSGRGNTGELFF. CDR3 coding DNA: TGTGCCACCAGTGCTACTAGCGGGAGGGGGAACACCGGGGAGCTGTTTTTT.

V usage is TRBV12-3 or TRBV12-4 and J usage is TRBJ2-7, with 9 nucleotides matching TRBD1. Trimming took 2 bases from V and 6 from J; bases not matched to a gene: 8. There are 15 residues in the CDR3. CDR3 protein: CASSLPGTGPVEQYF. The DNA for the CDR3 is TGTGCCAGCAGTTTACCCGGGACAGGGCCGGTCGAGCAGTACTTC.

This chain uses TRBV7-2 with TRBJ2-1, with 8 bases fitting TRBD2. The CDR3 is 15 residues long. V dropped 5 bases and J dropped 6; count of bases not matched to a gene: 9. Germline CDR1 SGHTA, CDR2 FQGNSA. This CDR3 is CASSPSGRALNEQFF. CDR3 in DNA: TGTGCCAGCAGCCCCTCCGGGAGGGCCCTCAATGAGCAGTTCTTC.

The CDR3 here is CATSRGGTSGTMNTGELFF. CDR3 nucleotide sequence: TGTGCCACCAGCAGAGGGGGGACTAGCGGGACAATGAACACCGGGGAGCTGTTTTTT. The V call is TRBV15, the J call TRBJ2-2, with TRBD2 matching 13 bases. The CDR3 runs 19 residues. The V gene end was trimmed by 1 base and the J gene end by 1 base; junction bases not matched to a gene: 6. In germline, CDR1 is LNHNV, CDR2 YYDKDF (reference sequence).

The chain is built from TRBV30 and TRBJ1-2, with unresolved D. V was cut by 2 bases and J by 4 bases, with 11 bases left in between. Germline values: CDR1 GTSNPN, CDR2 SVGIG (reference sequence). This CDR3 has 13 amino acids. The CDR3 region is CAWSSPFFYGYTF. The CDR3 coding sequence is TGTGCCTGGAGTTCCCCCTTTTTCTATGGCTACACCTTC.

The chain employs TRBV7-3 and TRBJ2-1, with 9 bases identical to TRBD2. V trimming: 1 base; J trimming: 8 bases; junction bases outside the gene matches: 6. Germline V gene sequence: CDR1 SGHTA, CDR2 FQGTGA. This CDR3 is 15 amino acids long. The CDR3 DNA follows: TGTGCCAGCAGCTTAAATAGCGGGAGTTTCTATGAGCAGTTCTTC. As protein: CASSLNSGSFYEQFF.

J is TRBJ2-7 and V is TRBV3-1, with TRBD2 matching over 7 bases. CDR1 is LGHDT and CDR2 is YNNKEL in the germline V gene (reference sequence). V trimming: 4 bases; J trimming: 6 bases; junction bases outside the gene matches: 9. CDR3 length: 14 residues. The CDR3 bases are TGTGCCAGCAGCCCGCCCCACAGACTAGCCGAGCAGTACTTC. This translates into CASSPPHRLAEQYF.

This clonotype was seen a few times. The CDR3 loop reads CATSRDTDQPQHF. The CDR3 DNA follows: TGTGCCACCAGCCGGGACACCGATCAGCCCCAGCATTTT. V usage is TRBV15 and J usage is TRBJ1-5, with D tentatively TRBD1 (6 bases). This CDR3 spans 13 amino acids. Trimming removed 5 bases from V and 5 bases from J, with 10 bases in between. Germline lookup yields CDR1 LNHNV and CDR2 YYDKDF (reference sequence).